These 32 T cell receptor beta chains share one sample of origin, sequenced in a study of blood T cell repertoires in COVID-19 (dated by TCRdb to the early 2020s). The library was made by the immunoSEQ multiplex PCR assay. Entries here come from immuneACCESS through TCRdb and include only in-frame sequences with V and J called. Some clones fail to appear in such tables; in the studies checked, an unresolved V gene covers under half of the shortfall, and the cause of the remainder is unknown. Counted in this sample were approximately 50,000 clones; roughly four fifths of them appeared once. The ten largest clones add up to more than 20% of the sample. Sequencing was carried out using peripheral blood. Source of these receptors: a woman at least 80 years old with COVID-19, enrolled during active disease.

The chain uses TRBV29-1 and TRBJ2-5, with unresolved D. This CDR3 is built from 12 residues. V dropped 3 bases and J dropped 5 bases, with 10 bases sitting between them. Germline values: CDR1 SQVTM, CDR2 ANQGSEA. CDR3 sequence: CSVDPSTETQYF. The CDR3 DNA reads as TGCAGCGTTGACCCCAGTACGGAGACCCAGTACTTC. Filled out from reference TRBV29-1 and TRBJ2-5, the complete variable domain reads SAVISQKPSRDICQRGTSLTIQCQVDSQVTMMFWYRQQPGQSLTLIATANQGSEATYESGFVIDKFPISRPNLTFSTLTVSNMSPEDSSIYLCSVDPSTETQYFGPGTRLLVL.

This clone was counted between two and nine times. V gene TRBV6-2 or TRBV6-3 combines with J gene TRBJ2-7, with 8 bases identical to TRBD2. The CDR3 covers 13 residues. J lost 3 bases, V lost 6 bases, and 4 bases had no gene match. CDR1 and CDR2 (germline): MNHEY, SVGEGT. The CDR3: CASSSGLVYEQYF. The CDR3 bases are TGTGCCAGCAGCTCGGGACTAGTCTACGAGCAGTACTTC.

The chain uses TRBV6-5 and TRBJ1-2; 11 bases match TRBD1. CDR1 is MNHEY and CDR2 is SVGAGI in the germline V gene. The CDR3 extends over 15 amino acids. V lost 6 bases to trimming and J lost 4 bases; unmatched junction nucleotides: 7. The CDR3 nucleotides are TGTGCCAGCAGGACAGGGACAGGGGGGAGCTATGGCTACACCTTC. Amino acids: CASRTGTGGSYGYTF.

The rearrangement uses TRBV7-2 and TRBJ2-5; 7 nucleotides line up with TRBD1. V was clipped by 4 bases and J by 3 bases; unmatched bases: 5. This CDR3 is 14 amino acids long. Per germline, CDR1 SGHTA and CDR2 FQGNSA. The CDR3 bases are TGTGCCAGCAGCTGGGGACAGTCGGAAGAGACCCAGTACTTC. Protein: CASSWGQSEETQYF.

J is TRBJ2-3 and V is TRBV2, with a tentative D call TRBD1 (6 bases). The CDR3 has 13 amino acids. Germline V gene lookup returns CDR1 SNHLY and CDR2 FYNNEI. The V end lost 8 bases, the J end lost 1 base, and 10 bases lay between the germline ends. The CDR3 nucleotides are TGTGCCAGCGCCGCAGGGGGCACAGATACGCAGTATTTT. This encodes CASAAGGTDTQYF.

The chain carries TRBV2 and TRBJ1-1; TRBD1 matches 8 bases. CDR3 size: 15 residues. V was pared by 5 bases and J by 0 bases, with 5 bases of the junction left unmatched. Germline CDR1 SNHLY, CDR2 FYNNEI. The CDR3 DNA reads TGTGCCAGCAGTAAACGACAGGGGATGAACACTGAAGCTTTCTTT. Its translation: CASSKRQGMNTEAFF.

The J gene is TRBJ2-5, the V gene TRBV5-1; TRBD2 agrees at 7 bases. Germline CDR1 reads SGHRS; CDR2 reads YFSETQ. The ends lost 5 bases at V and 5 bases at J; junction bases unmatched: 3. The CDR3 consists of 12 residues. CDR3 protein: CASRGGLETQYF. The CDR3 DNA sequence: TGCGCCAGCAGGGGAGGGTTGGAGACCCAGTACTTC.

This clone was counted between two and nine times. The chain combines TRBV28 with TRBJ2-7; D is possibly TRBD2 (6 bases). The V and J ends lost 1 base and 3 bases respectively, with 13 bases between them. This CDR3 has 15 amino acids. Germline V gives CDR1 MDHEN, CDR2 SYDVKM. CDR3 DNA: TGTGCCAGCAGTTTATTGAGACTAGATTTCTACGAGCAGTACTTC. Amino acid sequence: CASSLLRLDFYEQYF.

CDR3 DNA sequence: TGTGCCAGCAGCCAAGTTCAGGGGGGTCTGTACTTC. This sequence encodes CASSQVQGGLYF. This chain links TRBV3-1 (or the pseudogene TRBV3-2) with TRBJ2-7, with D possibly matching TRBD1 (7 bases). V was trimmed by 1 base and J by 12 bases, leaving 13 bases between them. The CDR3 covers 12 residues. CDR1 and CDR2 (germline): LGHDT, YNNKEL (reference sequence).

This chain uses TRBV6-5 with TRBJ1-4, with 8 bases matching TRBD1. Germline CDR1 MNHEY, CDR2 SVGAGI. This CDR3 spans 14 amino acids. V dropped 5 bases and J dropped 9; count of bases not matched to a gene: 8. The CDR3 nucleotides are TGTGCCAGCAGTCAAAGGACAGGGCTGCAAAAACTGTTTTTT. Its protein product is CASSQRTGLQKLFF.

V is TRBV27 and J is TRBJ2-1, with D maybe TRBD1 (5 bases). The CDR3 has 15 residues. Germline V gene lookup returns CDR1 MNHEY and CDR2 SMNVEV (reference sequence). The V and J ends lost 5 bases and 10 bases respectively, with 21 bases between them. Written as DNA, the CDR3 is TGTGCCAGCAGTCCCCGGGTGGGGCCGGCAGGAGAGCAGTTCTTC. It codes for CASSPRVGPAGEQFF.

The J gene is TRBJ2-5, the V gene TRBV7-2, with D possibly being TRBD1 (7 bases). Germline loops: CDR1 SGHTA, CDR2 FQGNSA. This CDR3 is built from 14 residues. V was cut by 5 bases and J by 5 bases, with 15 bases left in between. The CDR3 protein is CASSRDSGGETQYF. The CDR3 region has the DNA TGTGCCAGCAGCCGGGACAGCGGAGGGGAGACCCAGTACTTC.

This clone was counted at least ten times. CDR3 amino acids: CASSVTGTSYNEQFF. The CDR3 DNA reads TGCGCCAGCAGCGTGACCGGGACTAGCTACAATGAGCAGTTCTTC. The chain has TRBV5-1 and TRBJ2-1; 8 bases are shared with TRBD2. The CDR3 consists of 15 residues. The V segment lost 4 bases and the J segment 3 bases; nucleotides outside the gene matches: 6. Germline V gives CDR1 SGHRS, CDR2 YFSETQ. The entire variable domain, with the rest obtained from reference TRBV5-1 and TRBJ2-1, is as follows: KAGVTQTPRYLIKTRGQQVTLSCSPISGHRSVSWYQQTPGQGLQFLFEYFSETQRNKGNFPGRFSGRQFSNSRSEMNVSTLELGDSALYLCASSVTGTSYNEQFFGPGTRLTVL.

The CDR3 DNA reads TGTGCCAGCAGTGATTACGGGACAGGGGCTGAAAAACTGTTTTTT. Residues: CASSDYGTGAEKLFF. The chain uses TRBV25-1 and TRBJ1-4; 10 positions agree with TRBD1. The V gene's germline CDR1 is MGHDK and CDR2 SYGVNS. The CDR3 is 15 residues long. Trimming cost V 3 bases and J 7 bases; bases outside gene matches: 5.

CDR3 coding DNA: TGTGCCAGCAGTTTTGGGACAGGGGGAAGTGAGCAGTTCTTC. Amino acids: CASSFGTGGSEQFF. V and J are TRBV28 and TRBJ2-1; 11 nucleotides align to TRBD1. The CDR3 has 14 residues. Germline V CDR1 and CDR2: MDHEN, SYDVKM. J was trimmed by 9 bases and V by 3 bases; bases with no gene match: 4.

The rearrangement links TRBV20-1 to TRBJ1-1, with D unclear. The CDR3 totals 14 residues. From germline, CDR1 is DFQATT and CDR2 SNEGSKA (reference sequence). V lost 3 bases and J lost 0, with 11 bases in between. This CDR3 reads CSASSRRLNTEAFF. CDR3 nucleotides: TGCAGTGCTAGTTCCCGGCGGCTGAACACTGAAGCTTTCTTT.

The rearrangement uses TRBV12-3 or TRBV12-4 and TRBJ1-2, with D possibly being TRBD1 (5 bases). This CDR3 has 11 residues. V shed 6 bases and J shed 8 bases, with 10 bases lying between them. The chain's CDR3 is CASRLREGYTF. The DNA of the CDR3 is TGTGCCAGCAGACTCAGGGAAGGCTACACCTTC.

The chain employs TRBV11-2 and TRBJ2-1; 10 nucleotides align to TRBD2. Germline CDR1 is SGHAT and CDR2 is FQNNGV. The CDR3 loop spans 18 amino acids. Trimming at V came to 5 bases and at J to 4 bases, leaving 14 bases not matched to a gene. DNA for the CDR3: TGTGCCAGCAGCACCGGGGGGTTTTCTAGCGGGAGATACAATGAGCAGTTCTTC. Its translation is CASSTGGFSSGRYNEQFF.

V is TRBV19 and J is TRBJ1-2; 10 nucleotides agree with TRBD1. There are 14 residues in the CDR3. Germline CDR1 reads LNHDA; CDR2 reads SQIVND (reference sequence). With 5 bases clipped from V and 7 bases from J, the junction kept 7 bases outside the gene matches. CDR3 protein: CASSLPGQGSGYTF. The CDR3 DNA is TGTGCCAGTAGTCTACCGGGACAGGGGAGTGGCTACACCTTC.

The J gene is TRBJ1-6, the V gene TRBV9; D is ambiguous. Germline CDR1 is SGDLS and CDR2 is YYNGEE. With 6 bases removed from V and 4 bases from J, the gap between germline ends came to 11 bases. The CDR3 is made up of 14 amino acids. The CDR3, as DNA: TGTGCCAGCACGCAGGATGTATATAATTCACCCCTCCACTTT. Protein sequence: CASTQDVYNSPLHF.

This chain uses TRBV27 with TRBJ2-7; 8 nucleotides agree with TRBD2. The CDR3 is 16 residues long. J was trimmed by 6 bases and V by 3 bases; bases with no gene match: 13. Germline V gene data show CDR1 as MNHEY and CDR2 as SMNVEV (reference sequence). This chain's CDR3 is CASSFWAAGVPLEQYF. CDR3 coding DNA: TGTGCCAGCAGTTTTTGGGCAGCGGGAGTCCCTCTCGAGCAGTACTTC.

This chain connects TRBV19 to TRBJ2-2; 12 nucleotides align to TRBD2. J gave up 4 bases and V 5 bases, and 11 bases lay outside the gene matches. Germline values: CDR1 LNHDA, CDR2 SQIVND (reference sequence). The length of the CDR3 is 18 residues. CDR3 nucleotide sequence: TGTGCCAGTAGTCCTGTATACCAGACTAGCGGGAGCACCGGGGAGCTGTTTTTT. This codes for CASSPVYQTSGSTGELFF.

V and J are TRBV5-1 and TRBJ2-1; D might be TRBD2 (6 bases). V lost 4 bases and J 0 bases, leaving 14 bases between the germline ends. Germline lookup yields CDR1 SGHRS and CDR2 YFSETQ. The CDR3 covers 16 residues. CDR3: CASSPLAVSSYNEQFF. The CDR3 region has the DNA TGCGCCAGCAGCCCCTTAGCGGTTAGCTCCTACAATGAGCAGTTCTTC.

This clone was counted a few times. J is TRBJ2-1 and V is TRBV24-1; TRBD2 matches at 8 bases. Germline V CDR1 and CDR2: KGHDR, SFDVKD. The CDR3 extends over 14 amino acids. The V segment lost 6 bases and the J segment 9 bases; nucleotides outside the gene matches: 9. In DNA form, the CDR3 reads TGTGCCACCAGTAGCGGGAGCCCCGGGATTGAGCAGTTCTTC. It is translated as CATSSGSPGIEQFF.

The CDR3 loop is CASSLTSGRAQEQFF. The CDR3 coding sequence is TGTGCCAGCAGCCTTACTAGCGGGAGGGCCCAAGAGCAGTTCTTC. J is TRBJ2-1 and V is TRBV7-9; TRBD2 aligns across 13 bases. The CDR3 is made up of 15 amino acids. The germline CDR1 and CDR2 sequences are SEHNR and FQNEAQ (reference sequence). After removal of 5 bases from V and 10 bases from J, the junction contained 8 bases not matched to a gene.

This sequence joins TRBV3-1 (or the pseudogene TRBV3-2) and TRBJ2-7; 7 bases agree with TRBD2. There are 14 residues in the CDR3. From germline, CDR1 is LGHDT and CDR2 YNNKEL (reference sequence). Trimming cost V 7 bases and J 0 bases; bases outside gene matches: 6. CDR3 sequence: CASTPRGSSYEQYF. The CDR3 DNA follows: TGTGCCAGCACGCCGCGCGGGAGCTCCTACGAGCAGTACTTC.

As DNA, the CDR3 is TGTGCCAGCAGTTTCGGGAGTCGTAATACCGGGGAGCTGTTTTTT. Translation: CASSFGSRNTGELFF. The chain employs TRBV28 and TRBJ2-2, with D perhaps TRBD2 (6 bases). V lost 3 bases and J 5 bases, leaving 13 bases between the germline ends. CDR1 MDHEN and CDR2 SYDVKM come from the germline V gene. The CDR3 sequence is 15 residues long.

V gene TRBV28 combines with J gene TRBJ1-6; D is uncertain. Germline-derived CDR1 and CDR2 are MDHEN and SYDVKM. Trimming removed 8 bases from V and 10 bases from J, with 18 bases in between. The CDR3 sequence is 14 residues long. The chain's CDR3 is CASSTALLSSPLHF. DNA of the CDR3: TGTGCCAGCTCGACTGCCCTACTGTCCTCACCCCTCCACTTT.

This clone was seen a handful of times. This sequence joins TRBV13 and TRBJ2-6; 8 nucleotides match TRBD1. The junction had 9 bases not matched to a gene; V was cut back by 5 bases and J by 0 bases. CDR3 length: 18 amino acids. Per germline, CDR1 PRHDT and CDR2 FYEKMQ (reference sequence). This CDR3 is CASSPYGTGISGANVLTF. The CDR3, as DNA: TGTGCCAGCAGCCCATACGGGACAGGAATCTCTGGGGCCAACGTCCTGACTTTC.

The chain joins TRBV7-9 to TRBJ2-3; 7 bases map to TRBD1. Looked up from germline, CDR1 is SEHNR and CDR2 is FQNEAQ (reference sequence). This CDR3 is built from 12 residues. Trimming cost V 9 bases and J 4 bases; bases outside gene matches: 4. The CDR3 sequence is CASQGGADTQYF. CDR3 sequence (DNA): TGTGCCAGTCAAGGGGGCGCAGATACGCAGTATTTT.

This clone was detected only a few times. The chain recombines TRBV11-1 with TRBJ2-7, with 11 bases matching TRBD1. Germline CDR1 and CDR2: SGHAT and FQDESV (reference sequence). V shed 0 bases and J 2 bases; nucleotides not matched to a gene: 3. This CDR3 has 16 amino acids. CDR3 coding DNA: TGTGCCAGCAGCTTAGCGGGACAGGGGGAACCCTACGAGCAGTACTTC. Encoded protein: CASSLAGQGEPYEQYF.

The rearrangement uses TRBV28 and TRBJ2-3; a possible D gene is TRBD2 (6 bases). Germline V gene sequence: CDR1 MDHEN, CDR2 SYDVKM. CDR3 length: 12 amino acids. Trimming took 11 bases from V and 6 from J, leaving 15 bases between them. The CDR3 region has the DNA TGTGCCGCTGGGGGGAGTATTGATACGCAGTATTTT. It specifies CAAGGSIDTQYF.